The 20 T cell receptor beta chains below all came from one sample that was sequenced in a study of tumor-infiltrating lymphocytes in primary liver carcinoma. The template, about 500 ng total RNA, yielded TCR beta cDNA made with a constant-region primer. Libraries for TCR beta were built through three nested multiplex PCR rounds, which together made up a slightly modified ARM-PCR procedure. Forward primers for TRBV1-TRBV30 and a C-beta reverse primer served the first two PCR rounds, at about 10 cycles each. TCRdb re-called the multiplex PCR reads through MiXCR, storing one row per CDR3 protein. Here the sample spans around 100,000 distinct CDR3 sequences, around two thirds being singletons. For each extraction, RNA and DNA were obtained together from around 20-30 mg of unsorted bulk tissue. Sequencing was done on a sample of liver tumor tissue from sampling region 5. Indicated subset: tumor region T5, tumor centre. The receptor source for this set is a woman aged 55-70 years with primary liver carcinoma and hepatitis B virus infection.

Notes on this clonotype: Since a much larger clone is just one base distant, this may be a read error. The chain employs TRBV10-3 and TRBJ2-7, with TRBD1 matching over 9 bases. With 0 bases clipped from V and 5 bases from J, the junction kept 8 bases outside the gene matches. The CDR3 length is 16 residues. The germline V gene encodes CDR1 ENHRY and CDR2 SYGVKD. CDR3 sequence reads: CAISESVGQGANEQYF. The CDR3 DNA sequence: TGTGCCATCAGTGAGTCAGTGGGACAGGGAGCCAACGAGCAGTACTTC.

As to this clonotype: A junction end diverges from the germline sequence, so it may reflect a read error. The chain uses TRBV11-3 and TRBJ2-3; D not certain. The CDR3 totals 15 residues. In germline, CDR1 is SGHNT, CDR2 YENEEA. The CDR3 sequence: CASSLAAESAETQYF. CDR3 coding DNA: TGTGCCAGCAGCTTAGCGGCCGAGAGCGCAGAAACGCAGTATTTT.

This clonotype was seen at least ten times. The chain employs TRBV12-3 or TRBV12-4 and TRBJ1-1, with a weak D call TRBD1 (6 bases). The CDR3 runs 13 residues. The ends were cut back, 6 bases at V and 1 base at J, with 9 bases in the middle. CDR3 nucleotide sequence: TGTGCCAGCAGAAGGACAGAGAACACTGAAGCTTTCTTT. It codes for CASRRTENTEAFF.

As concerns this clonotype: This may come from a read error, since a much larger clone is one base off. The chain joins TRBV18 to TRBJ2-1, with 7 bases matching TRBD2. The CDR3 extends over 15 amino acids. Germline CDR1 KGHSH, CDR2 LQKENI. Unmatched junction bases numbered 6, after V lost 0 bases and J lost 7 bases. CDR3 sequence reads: CASSPPGGSRNEQFF. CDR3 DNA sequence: TGTGCCAGCTCACCACCAGGCGGGAGTCGGAATGAGCAGTTCTTC.

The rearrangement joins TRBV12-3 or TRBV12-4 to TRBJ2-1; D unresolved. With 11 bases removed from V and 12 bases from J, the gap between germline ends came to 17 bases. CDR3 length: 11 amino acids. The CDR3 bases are TGTGCCGGCTGTTGGGGTAGGACGCAGTTCTTC. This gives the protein CAGCWGRTQFF.

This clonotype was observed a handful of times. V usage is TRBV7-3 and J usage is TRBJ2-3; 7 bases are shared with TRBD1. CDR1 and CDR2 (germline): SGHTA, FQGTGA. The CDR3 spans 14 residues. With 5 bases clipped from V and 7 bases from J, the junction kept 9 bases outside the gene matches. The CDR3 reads CASSPVTGVNTQYF. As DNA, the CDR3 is TGTGCCAGCAGCCCCGTTACAGGGGTTAATACGCAGTATTTT. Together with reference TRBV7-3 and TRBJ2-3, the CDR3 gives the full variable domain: GAGVSQTPSNKVTEKGKYVELRCDPISGHTALYWYRQSLGQGPEFLIYFQGTGAADDSGLPNDRFFAVRPEGSVSTLKIQRTERGDSAVYLCASSPVTGVNTQYFGPGTRLTVL.

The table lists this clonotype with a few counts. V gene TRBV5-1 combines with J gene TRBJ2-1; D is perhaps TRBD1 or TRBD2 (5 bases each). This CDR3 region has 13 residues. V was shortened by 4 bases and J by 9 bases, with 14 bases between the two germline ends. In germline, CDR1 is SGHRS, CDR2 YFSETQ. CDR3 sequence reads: CASSPLGVGEQFF. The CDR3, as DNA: TGCGCCAGCAGCCCCTTGGGGGTCGGTGAGCAGTTCTTC.

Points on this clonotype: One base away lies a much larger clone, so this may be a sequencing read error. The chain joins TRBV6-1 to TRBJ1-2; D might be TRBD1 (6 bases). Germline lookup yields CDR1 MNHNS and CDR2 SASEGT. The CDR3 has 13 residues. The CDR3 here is CDSSEGGGYGYTF. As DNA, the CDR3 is TGTGACAGCAGCGAGGGGGGGGGATATGGCTACACCTTC.

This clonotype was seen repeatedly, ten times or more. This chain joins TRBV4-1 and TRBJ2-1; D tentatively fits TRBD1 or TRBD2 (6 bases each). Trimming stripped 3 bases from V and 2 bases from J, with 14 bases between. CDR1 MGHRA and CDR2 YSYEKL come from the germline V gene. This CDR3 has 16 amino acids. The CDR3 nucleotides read TGCGCCAGCAGCCAGGGGGCGGGGATCGCCTACAATGAGCAGTTCTTC. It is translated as CASSQGAGIAYNEQFF.

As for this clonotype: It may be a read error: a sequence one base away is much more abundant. CDR3 sequence reads: CASSAGLTYEQYF. In DNA, the CDR3 is TGCGCCAGCAGCGCTGGACTTACCTACGAGCAGTACTTC. The V call is TRBV10-2, the J call TRBJ2-7; D is possibly TRBD2 (5 bases). CDR1 and CDR2 (germline): WSHSY, SAAADI. V lost 6 bases and J 2 bases, leaving 11 bases between the germline ends. This CDR3 comprises 13 residues.

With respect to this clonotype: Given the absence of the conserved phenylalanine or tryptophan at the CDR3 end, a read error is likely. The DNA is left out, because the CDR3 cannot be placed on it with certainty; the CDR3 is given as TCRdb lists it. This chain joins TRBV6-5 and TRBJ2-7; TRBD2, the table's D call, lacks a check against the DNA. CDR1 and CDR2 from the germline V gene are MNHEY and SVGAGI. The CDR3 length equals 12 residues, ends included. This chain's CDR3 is CASSGPGGEEYI.

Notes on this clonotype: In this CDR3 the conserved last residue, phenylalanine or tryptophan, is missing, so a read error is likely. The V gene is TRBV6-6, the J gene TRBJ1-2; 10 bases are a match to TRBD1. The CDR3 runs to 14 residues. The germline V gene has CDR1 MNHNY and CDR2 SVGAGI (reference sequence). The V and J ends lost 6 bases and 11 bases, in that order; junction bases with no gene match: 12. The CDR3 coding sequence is TGTGCCAGCAGCACCCGACAGGGGGCGCACGGTTACACCTCC. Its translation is CASSTRQGAHGYTS.

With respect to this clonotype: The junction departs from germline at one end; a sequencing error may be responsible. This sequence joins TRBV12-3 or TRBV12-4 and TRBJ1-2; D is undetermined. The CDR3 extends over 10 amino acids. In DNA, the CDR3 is TGTGCTAGCATACTGTCTGGCTACACCTTC. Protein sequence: CASILSGYTF.

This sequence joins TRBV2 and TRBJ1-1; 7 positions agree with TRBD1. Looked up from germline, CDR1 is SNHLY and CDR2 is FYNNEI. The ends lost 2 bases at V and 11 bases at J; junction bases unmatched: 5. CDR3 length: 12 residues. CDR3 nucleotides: TGTGCCAGCAGTGAAACAGGGGTGGAGGCTTTCTTT. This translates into CASSETGVEAFF.

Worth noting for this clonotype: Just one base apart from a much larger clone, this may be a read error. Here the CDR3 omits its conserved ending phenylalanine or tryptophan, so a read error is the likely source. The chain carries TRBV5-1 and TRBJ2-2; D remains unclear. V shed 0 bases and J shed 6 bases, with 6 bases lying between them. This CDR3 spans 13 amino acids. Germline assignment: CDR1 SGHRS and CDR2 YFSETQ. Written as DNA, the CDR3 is TGCGCCAGCAGCTTGGGTGAGGCCGGGGAGCTGTTTTCT. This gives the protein CASSLGEAGELFS.

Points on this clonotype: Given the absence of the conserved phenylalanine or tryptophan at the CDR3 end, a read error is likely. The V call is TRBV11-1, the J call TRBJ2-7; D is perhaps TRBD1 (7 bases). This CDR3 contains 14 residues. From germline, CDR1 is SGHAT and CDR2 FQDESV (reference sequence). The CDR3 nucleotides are TGTGCCGGCAGCCGGACAGGAGGGTCCTACGAACAGTACCTC. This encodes CAGSRTGGSYEQYL.

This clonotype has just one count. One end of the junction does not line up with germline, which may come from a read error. CDR3 in DNA: TGTGCCAGCAGCAGGGAGGGGGTGCACACTGGGGAGCTGTTTTTT. Translated: CASSREGVHTGELFF. V usage is TRBV6-6 and J usage is TRBJ2-2, with D maybe TRBD2 (7 bases). The CDR3 runs 15 residues. Germline CDR1 is MNHNY and CDR2 is SVGAGI (reference sequence).

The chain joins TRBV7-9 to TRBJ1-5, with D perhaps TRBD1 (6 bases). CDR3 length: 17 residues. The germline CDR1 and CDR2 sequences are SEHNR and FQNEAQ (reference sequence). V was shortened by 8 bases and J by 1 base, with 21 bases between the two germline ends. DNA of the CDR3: TGTGCCAGCGGCCTCTCAGAGGGGGTATCGAGCAATCAGCCCCAGCATTTT. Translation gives CASGLSEGVSSNQPQHF. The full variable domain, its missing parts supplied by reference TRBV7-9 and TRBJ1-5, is DTGVSQNPRHKITKRGQNVTFRCDPISEHNRLYWYRQTLGQGPEFLTYFQNEAQLEKSRLLSDRFSAERPKGSFSTLEIQRTEQGDSAMYLCASGLSEGVSSNQPQHFGDGTRLSIL.

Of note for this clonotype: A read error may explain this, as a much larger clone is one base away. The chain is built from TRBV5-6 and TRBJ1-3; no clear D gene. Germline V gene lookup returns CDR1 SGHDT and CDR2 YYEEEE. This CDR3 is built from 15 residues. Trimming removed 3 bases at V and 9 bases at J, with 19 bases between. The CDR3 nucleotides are TGTGCCAGCAGCTCACGGTTTGGATCCAGGAGCACCATATATTTT. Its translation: CASSSRFGSRSTIYF.

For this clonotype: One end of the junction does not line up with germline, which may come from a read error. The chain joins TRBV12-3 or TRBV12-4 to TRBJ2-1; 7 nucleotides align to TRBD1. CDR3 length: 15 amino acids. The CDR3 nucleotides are TGTGCCTGCAGCCCCTGGGACAGAAATTACAATGAGCAGTTCTTC. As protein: CACSPWDRNYNEQFF.